These T cell receptor beta chains were read from a single sample in a study of T cells after yellow fever vaccination. In TCRdb, the 5' RACE reads were re-called with MiXCR into one record per CDR3 protein. Among about 130,000 distinct CDR3 sequences listed, around 9.8% were seen once. The sequenced sample was CD8+ T cells sorted from PBMCs, obtained on the day of the yellow fever booster vaccination. These TCRs come from a man aged 18 to 30 who received the YFV17D yellow fever vaccine. Each CDR3 is given with its conserved first and last residue. Each record gives: clone size, D gene, J gene, V gene, CDR3 DNA, CDR3 protein. The D gene is left open where the match is weak. Part of the rows lack a size; the others show once, few, many or a class for expanded clones.

>few|.|TRBJ1-2|TRBV29-1
TGCAGCGTCGTACAGGGTTTAAATGGCTACACCTTC
CSVVQGLNGYTF
>.|TRBD2|TRBJ2-7|TRBV4-1
TGCGCCAGCAGCCCCTGGGGACTAGCGGGGGGTAACGAGCAGTACTTC
CASSPWGLAGGNEQYF
>.|TRBD2|TRBJ2-1|TRBV4-3
TGCGCCAGCAGCCAACTAGCGGGGTCCCACAATGAGCAGTTCTTC
CASSQLAGSHNEQFF
>.|.|TRBJ2-3|TRBV19
TGTGCCAGCCTGTCCCTAGTGACAGATACGCAGTATTTT
CASLSLVTDTQYF
>many|.|TRBJ1-1|TRBV7-2
TGTGCCAGCAGCAAACGCCCGGTAGACACTGAAGCTTTCTTT
CASSKRPVDTEAFF
>few|.|TRBJ2-7|TRBV12-5
TGTGCTAGTGCCCTTCCTTCCTACGAGCAGTACTTC
CASALPSYEQYF
>.|.|TRBJ1-5|TRBV21-1
TGTGCCAGCAGTTCCTCGGGACAGGGACTAATCCGAGGGATTTCTCTTAGCAATCAGCCCCAGCATTTT
CASSSSGQGLIRGISLSNQPQHF
>.|.|TRBJ2-1|TRBV4-1
TGCGCCAGCAGCCAAGGGGTGGCACAACTGGGCAATGAGCAGTTCTTC
CASSQGVAQLGNEQFF
>.|TRBD1|TRBJ1-2|TRBV5-4
TGTGCCAGCACCTCCTCCGGGACAGTCTATGGCTACACCTTC
CASTSSGTVYGYTF
>few|TRBD2|TRBJ2-5|TRBV27
TGTGCCAGCAGTTTCGAAGCGGGGGTTTTAGAGACCCAGTACTTC
CASSFEAGVLETQYF
>few|.|TRBJ1-2|TRBV5-5
TGTGCCAGCAGCTTGGAGGAAACTCGGGGGACCTATGGCTACACCTTC
CASSLEETRGTYGYTF
>few|.|TRBJ2-7|TRBV7-2
TGTGCCAGCAGCTCCCGGGACTCCCCCGGCTCCTACGAGCAGTACTTC
CASSSRDSPGSYEQYF
>few|.|TRBJ1-1|TRBV7-9
TGTGCCAGCAGCTTTACCGGGACTGAAGCTTTCTTT
CASSFTGTEAFF
>many|.|TRBJ1-2|TRBV7-2
TGTGCCAGCAGCGTTAACTATGGCTACACCTTC
CASSVNYGYTF
>.|.|TRBJ2-2|TRBV12-3/TRBV12-4
TGTGCCAGCAGTTTTCCGGTGACTCTCACCGGGGAGCTGTTTTTT
CASSFPVTLTGELFF
>many|TRBD2|TRBJ2-3|TRBV10-3
TGTGCCATCAGTGAGATTAGCGGGGGAGAGACAGATACGCAGTATTTT
CAISEISGGETDTQYF
>.|.|TRBJ2-5|TRBV20-1
TGCAGTGCCGGGAATCTGGGGCAGGACCAAGAGACCCAGTACTTC
CSAGNLGQDQETQYF
>few|.|TRBJ2-1|TRBV5-4
TGTGCCAGCAGGAGCGGGACAGAAAGGTTCTATGAGCAGTTCTTC
CASRSGTERFYEQFF
>few|.|TRBJ2-3|TRBV7-9
TGTGCCAGCAGCTCAAAGGTCAGGCATACGCAGTATTTT
CASSSKVRHTQYF
>many|.|TRBJ2-1|TRBV28
TGTGCCAGCAGTTTATTCGTCAGGCGGTCCTACAATGAGCAGTTCTTC
CASSLFVRRSYNEQFF
>many|.|TRBJ2-3|TRBV4-3
TGCGCCAGCGCCCGCTCCCTAACAGATACGCAGTATTTT
CASARSLTDTQYF
>few|.|TRBJ2-5|TRBV29-1
TGCAGCTCCCGGAGCCTACAAGAGACCCAGTACTTC
CSSRSLQETQYF
>.|.|TRBJ1-4|TRBV7-9
TGTGCCAGCAGCTTAGAAAGAAGCACAGCAACTAATGAAAAACTGTTTTTT
CASSLERSTATNEKLFF
>few|.|TRBJ1-2|TRBV4-1
TGCGCCAGCAGCCAAGTCGGGGCCCCCTATGGCTACACCTTC
CASSQVGAPYGYTF
>few|.|TRBJ1-1|TRBV5-4
TGTGCCAGCAGCGCACTAGCTATGAACACTGAAGCTTTCTTT
CASSALAMNTEAFF
>few|TRBD2|TRBJ2-7|TRBV19
TGTGCCAGTAGTATCGCCAGCGGGGGATGGTACGAGCAGTACTTC
CASSIASGGWYEQYF
>.|.|TRBJ2-3|TRBV25-1
TGTGCCAGCAGTGAATATATGTCCTCCCCATACACAGATACGCAGTATTTT
CASSEYMSSPYTDTQYF
>many|TRBD2|TRBJ2-3|TRBV4-2
TGTGCCAGCGGGGGGGGCACAGATACGCAGTATTTT
CASGGGTDTQYF
>.|TRBD2|TRBJ2-5|TRBV7-9
TGTGCCACCACATTGGTAGCGGGGGGAATCCAAGAGACCCAGTACTTC
CATTLVAGGIQETQYF
>few|.|TRBJ1-1|TRBV5-4
TGTGCCAGCAGCTTGGCCGCGGGGGGCGGCACTGAAGCTTTCTTT
CASSLAAGGGTEAFF
>many|.|TRBJ1-2|TRBV7-9
TGTGCCAGCAGCGATCGGGACCGCACCTATGGCTACACCTTC
CASSDRDRTYGYTF
>.|.|TRBJ1-5|TRBV7-9
TGTGCCAGCAGCTCGACAGGAGATAGCAATCAGCCCCAGCATTTT
CASSSTGDSNQPQHF
>.|.|TRBJ2-3|TRBV12-3/TRBV12-4
TGTGCCAGCAGTTTCGAAAGGGGGTTTGCAGATACGCAGTATTTT
CASSFERGFADTQYF
>many|TRBD2|TRBJ2-3|TRBV9
TGTGCCAGCAGCTCTCGACTAGCGGGGGGCACAGATACGCAGTATTTT
CASSSRLAGGTDTQYF
>few|.|TRBJ2-3|TRBV28
TGTGCCAGCACTAATTACGGGTCCACCGGGAGAGCTAGCACAGATACGCAGTATTTT
CASTNYGSTGRASTDTQYF
>.|TRBD1|TRBJ2-3|TRBV7-8
TGTGCCAGCAGCCTAACCCGCGGACAGGGGAGGGGGTCTAGCACAGATACGCAGTATTTT
CASSLTRGQGRGSSTDTQYF
>.|TRBD2|TRBJ2-1|TRBV20-1
TGCAGTGCTAGCGGGGGGAAGGAGTACGAGCAGTTCTTC
CSASGGKEYEQFF
>few|TRBD2|TRBJ2-5|TRBV4-2
TGTGCCAGCAGCCAGGGCCCTAGCGGGAGACTGCAAGAGACCCAGTACTTC
CASSQGPSGRLQETQYF
>few|.|TRBJ2-1|TRBV7-3
TGTGCCAGCAGCTTAGCCCCCGGGGCTGAGCAGTTCTTC
CASSLAPGAEQFF
>.|.|TRBJ2-6|TRBV7-9
TGTGCCAGCAGACATACGTCGAGGACTTTTGGGGCTAGCTCTGGGGCCAACGTCCTGACTTTC
CASRHTSRTFGASSGANVLTF
>.|.|TRBJ1-1|TRBV20-1
TGCAGTGCCCTCGGTCCGGGGATGAGAACTGAAGCTTTCTTT
CSALGPGMRTEAFF
>.|TRBD1|TRBJ2-5|TRBV4-1
TGCGCCAGCAGCCAAGCCATAACTGTGACAGGGGCTGAGACCCAGTACTTC
CASSQAITVTGAETQYF
>.|.|TRBJ1-1|TRBV19
TGTGCCAGTACCATAGGGACACCGAACACTGAAGCTTTCTTT
CASTIGTPNTEAFF
>.|.|TRBJ1-5|TRBV28
TGTGCCAGCAGTTTTCTTAGGAGTGGCAGTAATCAGCCCCAGCATTTT
CASSFLRSGSNQPQHF
>many|.|TRBJ2-2|TRBV20-1
TGCAGTGCTAGAGACCCAGGGGCGGGGGCCCACACCGGGGAGCTGTTTTTT
CSARDPGAGAHTGELFF
>.|.|TRBJ2-7|TRBV7-7
TGTGCCAGCAGCTTAGGGGACAACTACGAGCAGTACTTC
CASSLGDNYEQYF
>.|.|TRBJ2-7|TRBV6-5
TGTGCCAGCAGTTATAGTTCGCAGTCCTACGAGCAGTACTTC
CASSYSSQSYEQYF
>.|.|TRBJ2-5|TRBV6-6
TGTGCCACCACGGAGGTAGCGGCGGGGACCCAGTACTTC
CATTEVAAGTQYF
>few|.|TRBJ1-5|TRBV7-9
TGTGCCAGCAGCCAGGACAGTATCAATCAGCCCCAGCATTTT
CASSQDSINQPQHF
>.|TRBD1|TRBJ1-1|TRBV19
TGTGCCAGTACGACAGGGGTGAACACTGAAGCTTTCTTT
CASTTGVNTEAFF
>.|.|TRBJ2-2|TRBV27
TGTGCCAGCGGGCAAGACTTTAACACCGGGGAGCTGTTTTTT
CASGQDFNTGELFF
>few|.|TRBJ1-2|TRBV27
TGTGCCAGCAGATTTTTGGAGGGACCTAACTATGGCTACACCTTC
CASRFLEGPNYGYTF
>many|.|TRBJ1-4|TRBV2
TGTGCCAGCAGTGGTGCTAATGAAAAACTGTTTTTT
CASSGANEKLFF
>few|.|TRBJ1-2|TRBV6-5
TGTGCCAGCAGCAAGCCGGGACGCCCGGAGTATGGCTACACCTTC
CASSKPGRPEYGYTF
>few|.|TRBJ2-1|TRBV10-2
TGCGCCATCCACGTCGAGCGGCCAAGTTCCAATGAGCAGTTCTTC
CAIHVERPSSNEQFF